Here is one TCR beta chain with its context. No antigen is known for it. No base-level quality is on record; no much larger clone is a single base apart. In the paper's terms, the time point label means: newly diagnosed GD, antithyroid drugs for less than 3 months. RNA was extracted from PBMCs in TRIzol for both TCR sequencing and RNA sequencing. The diagnosis of Graves' disease was made according to American Thyroid Association guidelines. Patients for the study were recruited at an endocrinology department in Xi'an, China. From each patient, approximately 10 milliliters of peripheral blood was collected into an EDTA anticoagulant tube. Ficoll Paque Plus density gradient separation was used to isolate PBMCs, and no additional T cell sorting was done. An Agilent 2100 Bioanalyzer and agarose gel were used to check RNA quality, while a NanoDrop 2000 measured RNA concentration. This sample stems from a study of regulatory T cells in long-lasting Graves disease (dated by TCRdb to the early 2020s). In the study overall: Newly diagnosed Graves' disease patients had taken antithyroid drugs for less than 3 months. Persistent Graves' disease patients were compared with newly diagnosed Graves' disease patients by peripheral blood TCR sequencing and RNA sequencing. The study was registered as a clinical trial and conducted in China. TCR sequencing covered roughly 13 persistent and some 20 newly diagnosed Graves' disease patients, around 33 samples in total. Points the paper makes about the study in general: The small sample size was acknowledged by the authors as a limitation that may reduce accuracy. Preferential use of TRBV28, TRBJ1-2 and TRBJ2-5 was observed in persistent disease, whereas TRBV20-1 and TRBJ2-1 were favored in newly diagnosed disease. The study examined only peripheral blood because the primary lesion, thyroid tissue, could not be accessed. Compared with newly diagnosed patients, persistent Graves' disease patients had lower TCR Shannon entropy and fewer highly expanded clones, which suggests clonal expansion. More public clonotypes were shared among persistent patients (more than 2,500) than among newly diagnosed patients (966). Sequencing and analysis were restricted to the TCR beta chain.

Receptors were amplified or captured by multiplex PCR. Sequencer: Illumina HiSeq 4000. TCR beta libraries were built with iRepertoire HTBI primers and Arm-PCR amplification of CDR3 regions. PCR products were gel purified before sequencing. The published analysis was carried out like this. Gene usage analysis of CDR3 amino acid clonotypes used the 55 to 65 TRBV and some 15 TRBJ segments found across samples. Filtered high-quality paired reads were merged into contigs using COPE and FqMerger. BLAST was used to align contigs to IMGT TRBV, TRBD and TRBJ reference genes, with CDR3 defined following IMGT. Clonotypes above 0.1% frequency were classified as highly expanded clones. Repertoire diversity was measured by Shannon entropy, and V-J evenness by the Gini coefficient. A clonotype was considered public if more than one individual shared it. In-frame beta chains were kept once TCRdb had trimmed the public reads at Q25 with fastp and called clones with MiXCR. Every distinct CDR3 protein forms one entry, paired with its most common genes and DNA. These V and J calls originate from TCRdb's pipeline instead of the authors' own analysis. In this sample the table shows about 420,000 distinct CDR3 sequences, less than 20% of which occur a single time. In total, the top ten clones hold about 23% of the sample.

V is shortened by 1 base, J by 0 bases, and the region joining them spans 16 bases. From the germline V gene (reference sequence), CDR1 is SEHNR and CDR2 is FQNEAQ. From the cysteine up to the phenylalanine, the CDR3 has a length of 18 residues. The read is trimmed to its CDR3 DNA, 54 bases read in frame from base 1. The sample was also reused in another study, on T cells in Graves' hyperthyroidism and ophthalmopathy. As that second study puts it: A patient counted as having stable Graves' hyperthyroidism if no progression to ophthalmopathy occurred over 18 months of follow-up. The hyperthyroidism patients were between 18 and 65 years old and newly diagnosed, with a disease duration of less than 2 months. Exclusion was applied to patients with uncontrolled infections, other autoimmune diseases, pregnancy or lactation. Clinical symptoms, serum thyroxine and TRAb, thyroid ultrasound, and orbital computed tomography formed the basis for the diagnoses. For the first round of RT-PCR on the TCR CDR3, the HTBI primer set was used together with the Qiagen OneStep RT-PCR kit. Most expanded thyroid clonotypes (frequency above 0.001) were also found in blood, which suggests that blood repertoires may mirror thyroid immune responses. A 13 V-J signature model separated ophthalmopathy from stable hyperthyroidism, with nearly 90% sensitivity and 81.08% specificity in cross-validation and 80%/75% in testing. In validation, the model predicted progression to ophthalmopathy a median of approximately 6.6 months before onset, with about 70% sensitivity and roughly 79% specificity. To identify TCR V-J signatures that set the groups apart, the researchers used a discovery cohort of approximately 98 patients, made up of under 50 with Graves' ophthalmopathy and some 56 with stable Graves' hyperthyroidism. Prospective prediction of ophthalmopathy was tested in an independent validation cohort consisting of 18 to 20 hyperthyroidism patients and 15 to 17 patients who later progressed to ophthalmopathy. The 100 discovery patients were randomly split 7:3 into training and test sets. In over five Graves' hyperthyroidism patients, the study also compared T-cell repertoires from thyroid tissue with T-cell repertoires from blood. Following sampling, methimazole starting at 30 mg daily was given to hyperthyroidism patients, and high-dose intravenous methylprednisolone was given to ophthalmopathy patients. Libraries were constructed in a second round of multiplex PCR, after which size selection and purification were carried out. Libraries were sequenced paired-end with 100 bp reads on an Illumina HiSeq2000. SOAPnuke was used to process the raw data, with reads discarded if the reads contained adapters or uncalled bases, had a mean Phred below 15, or lacked an exact constant-primer or identifier match. COPE v1.2.5 was used to merge the high-quality paired reads, and each unique nucleotide sequence was defined as a clonotype. MiTCR v1.1 was used to align clonotypes to the IMGT TRBV, TRBD and TRBJ reference segments. The analysis was restricted to V-J combinations with a frequency above 0.0001, which together covered just over 99% of the repertoires. The TCS score was defined as the ratio of F50 (clonal expansion) to E x V (chaos), calculated using BLOSUM62-based TCRdist between CDR3 peptides within each V-J. Welch's t-statistics and random forest reduced fewer than 550 V-J features to 13, which were used in a naive Bayes classifier (R e1071). Sample size was not statistically predetermined, and blinding of investigators to group allocation was not performed. The paper reports TCR Vbeta CDR3 sequencing of some 140 peripheral blood samples: some 41 ophthalmopathy, about 75 hyperthyroidism and approximately 17 progressor patients.

Sequenced material: peripheral blood mononuclear cells (PBMCs), taken at new diagnosis, from a patient treated with antithyroid drugs. This receptor was taken from a young woman with Graves disease. Donor details come from another sample of the same person, matched by shared clones. The chain was built from TRBV7-9 and TRBJ2-1, with a tentative D call of TRBD1 or TRBD2, each matching 5 bases. The nucleotides read TGTGCCAGCAGCTTAGGGGAGCAGGGAACCATCTCCTACAATGAGCAGTTCTTC. This gives the protein CASSLGEQGTISYNEQFF.